Listed below are T cell receptor beta chains from one sample, sequenced in a study of beta chain features in type 1 diabetes. Using immunoSEQ multiplex PCR, the repertoire was profiled, and TCRdb retains in-frame clones only, with some absent. The table lists 450,000 to 600,000 clones, over 25% of them singletons. Input material: naive CD4+ T cells from blood. These receptors originate from a man between 18 and 29 years old in good health. The CDR3 runs from the conserved cysteine through the conserved F or W. D genes are given only for firm matches. Not all rows give a size; the values are once, few, many and, for expanded clones, a class.

J: TRBJ2-1
V: TRBV29-1
size: -
D: -
CDR3: CSGRSSYNEQFF
DNA: TGCAGCGGTCGGAGCTCCTACAATGAGCAGTTCTTC

J: TRBJ2-4
V: TRBV29-1
size: -
D: -
CDR3: CSVGSSIQYF
DNA: TGCAGCGTCGGATCGAGTATTCAGTACTTC

J: TRBJ1-6
V: TRBV29-1
size: -
D: TRBD1
CDR3: CSVAITGQGDSPLHF
DNA: TGCAGCGTCGCCATAACCGGACAGGGGGATTCACCCCTCCACTTT

J: TRBJ2-5
V: TRBV19
size: -
D: -
CDR3: CATSVEGGETQYF
DNA: TGTGCCACCTCGGTGGAGGGGGGAGAGACCCAGTACTTC

J: TRBJ1-5
V: TRBV9
size: -
D: -
CDR3: CASSTRGNQPQHF
DNA: TGTGCCAGCAGCACCAGGGGAAATCAGCCCCAGCATTTT

J: TRBJ2-2
V: TRBV27
size: -
D: -
CDR3: CASSRRSGELFF
DNA: TGTGCCAGCAGTCGCCGATCCGGGGAGCTGTTTTTT

J: TRBJ2-1
V: TRBV30
size: few
D: -
CDR3: CAWSRLEGYNEQFF
DNA: TGTGCCTGGAGTCGACTAGAAGGGTACAATGAGCAGTTCTTC

J: TRBJ1-2
V: TRBV7-9
size: few
D: -
CDR3: CASSFEGAGGYTF
DNA: TGTGCCAGCAGCTTCGAAGGGGCGGGAGGCTACACCTTC

J: TRBJ1-4
V: TRBV9
size: -
D: -
CDR3: CASSVNGRGEKLFF
DNA: TGTGCCAGCAGCGTAAACGGGCGGGGTGAAAAACTGTTTTTT

J: TRBJ2-5
V: TRBV7-2
size: -
D: -
CDR3: CASSAPLWVGETQYF
DNA: TGTGCCAGCAGCGCCCCACTTTGGGTGGGCGAGACCCAGTACTTC

J: TRBJ2-5
V: TRBV5-1
size: few
D: TRBD2
CDR3: CASSTGLAGAETQYF
DNA: TGCGCCAGCAGCACTGGACTAGCGGGAGCAGAGACCCAGTACTTC

J: TRBJ2-1
V: TRBV11-2
size: -
D: -
CDR3: CASSLGQYYNEQFF
DNA: TGTGCCAGCAGCTTAGGGCAGTACTACAATGAGCAGTTCTTC

J: TRBJ2-1
V: TRBV7-8
size: few
D: -
CDR3: CASSFGGSYNEQFF
DNA: TGTGCCAGCAGCTTCGGAGGCTCCTACAATGAGCAGTTCTTC

J: TRBJ2-5
V: TRBV9
size: few
D: TRBD2
CDR3: CASSVVGLGSGETQYF
DNA: TGTGCCAGCAGCGTAGTGGGACTAGGTTCGGGAGAGACCCAGTACTTC

J: TRBJ2-1
V: TRBV13
size: -
D: -
CDR3: CASSLGDHDAYNEQFF
DNA: TGTGCCAGCAGCTTAGGGGACCACGACGCCTACAATGAGCAGTTCTTC

J: TRBJ2-2
V: TRBV30
size: few
D: -
CDR3: CAWQGWSTGELFF
DNA: TGTGCCTGGCAGGGGTGGAGCACCGGGGAGCTGTTTTTT

J: TRBJ2-1
V: TRBV7-9
size: -
D: -
CDR3: CASSATRAAGYNEQFF
DNA: TGTGCCAGCAGCGCAACCCGGGCCGCAGGGTACAATGAGCAGTTCTTC

J: TRBJ1-1
V: TRBV30
size: -
D: -
CDR3: CAWRSGLRAEAFF
DNA: TGTGCCTGGAGGTCGGGCCTTAGGGCTGAAGCTTTCTTT

J: TRBJ2-7
V: TRBV12-5
size: once
D: TRBD2
CDR3: CASGLEAGLAETYEQYF
DNA: TGTGCTAGTGGTTTGGAGGCGGGACTAGCGGAAACCTACGAGCAGTACTTC

J: TRBJ2-5
V: TRBV30
size: -
D: TRBD2
CDR3: CAWRYSGRGETQYF
DNA: TGTGCCTGGAGATATAGCGGGAGAGGAGAGACCCAGTACTTC

J: TRBJ2-1
V: TRBV5-1
size: -
D: TRBD2
CDR3: CASSRSGTSDEQFF
DNA: TGCGCCAGCAGCAGATCCGGGACTAGCGACGAGCAGTTCTTC

J: TRBJ1-1
V: TRBV9
size: -
D: -
CDR3: CASSVGPGNTEAFF
DNA: TGTGCCAGCAGCGTAGGCCCCGGTAACACTGAAGCTTTCTTT

J: TRBJ1-1
V: TRBV18
size: few
D: -
CDR3: CASSLWQFDMVTEAFF
DNA: TGTGCCAGCTCACTTTGGCAGTTTGACATGGTCACTGAAGCTTTCTTT

J: TRBJ2-7
V: TRBV6-1
size: once
D: TRBD2
CDR3: CASRLAGGHEQYF
DNA: TGTGCCAGCAGACTAGCGGGAGGCCACGAGCAGTACTTC

J: TRBJ2-1
V: TRBV15
size: few
D: -
CDR3: CATSPETAVSSSYNEQFF
DNA: TGTGCCACCAGCCCCGAAACCGCAGTCTCTAGCTCCTACAATGAGCAGTTCTTC

J: TRBJ2-3
V: TRBV10-3
size: -
D: -
CDR3: CAITGTGSTDTQYF
DNA: TGTGCCATCACCGGGACGGGAAGCACAGATACGCAGTATTTT

J: TRBJ2-7
V: TRBV30
size: -
D: -
CDR3: CAWNPGRGSYEQYF
DNA: TGTGCCTGGAATCCGGGACGGGGGTCCTACGAGCAGTACTTC

J: TRBJ2-5
V: TRBV30
size: -
D: -
CDR3: CAWSVAETQYF
DNA: TGTGCCTGGAGTGTGGCAGAGACCCAGTACTTC

J: TRBJ1-1
V: TRBV7-9
size: -
D: -
CDR3: CASSPWNTEAFF
DNA: TGTGCCAGCAGCCCCTGGAACACTGAAGCTTTCTTT

J: TRBJ2-1
V: TRBV14
size: few
D: TRBD2
CDR3: CASSQVGLAGHNEQFF
DNA: TGTGCCAGCAGCCAAGTGGGGCTAGCGGGGCACAATGAGCAGTTCTTC

J: TRBJ2-3
V: TRBV9
size: -
D: TRBD2
CDR3: CASSAGLAGYTDTQYF
DNA: TGTGCCAGCAGCGCTGGACTAGCGGGCTACACAGATACGCAGTATTTT

J: TRBJ1-5
V: TRBV7-2
size: few
D: -
CDR3: CASSFTGVSNQPQHF
DNA: TGTGCCAGCAGTTTTACTGGGGTTAGCAATCAGCCCCAGCATTTT

J: TRBJ2-5
V: TRBV25-1
size: once
D: -
CDR3: CASSEAGWGETQYF
DNA: TGTGCCAGCAGTGAAGCAGGGTGGGGGGAGACCCAGTACTTC

J: TRBJ2-3
V: TRBV20-1
size: few
D: -
CDR3: CSPSSTDTQYF
DNA: TGCAGCCCTTCAAGCACAGATACGCAGTATTTT

J: TRBJ2-2
V: TRBV5-1
size: few
D: -
CDR3: CASSFSGYTGELFF
DNA: TGCGCCAGCAGCTTCAGTGGGTACACCGGGGAGCTGTTTTTT

J: TRBJ2-3
V: TRBV14
size: few
D: TRBD1
CDR3: CASSRDRGDTQYF
DNA: TGTGCCAGCAGCCGGGACAGGGGAGATACGCAGTATTTT

J: TRBJ2-1
V: TRBV4-1
size: -
D: -
CDR3: CASSPRGTPVGNEQFF
DNA: TGCGCCAGCAGCCCCCGCGGAACGCCCGTGGGGAATGAGCAGTTCTTC